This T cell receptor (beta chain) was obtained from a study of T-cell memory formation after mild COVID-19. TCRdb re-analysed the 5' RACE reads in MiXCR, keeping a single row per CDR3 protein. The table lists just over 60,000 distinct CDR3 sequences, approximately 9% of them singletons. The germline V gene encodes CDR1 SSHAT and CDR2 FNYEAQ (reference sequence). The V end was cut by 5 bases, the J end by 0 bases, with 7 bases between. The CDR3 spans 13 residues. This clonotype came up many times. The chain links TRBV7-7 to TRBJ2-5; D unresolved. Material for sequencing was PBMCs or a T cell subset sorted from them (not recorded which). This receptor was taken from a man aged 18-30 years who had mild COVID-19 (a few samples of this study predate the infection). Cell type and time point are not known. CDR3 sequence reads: CASSPAYQETQYF. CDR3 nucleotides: TGTGCCAGCAGCCCCGCGTACCAAGAGACCCAGTACTTC.